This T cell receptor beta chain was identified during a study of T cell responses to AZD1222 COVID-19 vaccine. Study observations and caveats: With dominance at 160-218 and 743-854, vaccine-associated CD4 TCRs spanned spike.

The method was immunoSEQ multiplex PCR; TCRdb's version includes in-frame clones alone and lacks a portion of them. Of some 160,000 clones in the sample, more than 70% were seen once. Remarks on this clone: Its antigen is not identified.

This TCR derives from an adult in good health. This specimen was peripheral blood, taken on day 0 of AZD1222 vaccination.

CDR3 sequence: CASSQVSGGKETQYF. The DNA for the CDR3 is TGTGCCAGCAGCCAAGTCAGCGGGGGGAAAGAGACCCAGTACTTC. This sequence joins TRBV3-1 (or the pseudogene TRBV3-2) and TRBJ2-5; 9 bases fit TRBD2. Germline assignment: CDR1 LGHDT and CDR2 YNNKEL (reference sequence). The CDR3 loop spans 15 amino acids. V gave up 1 base and J gave up 3 bases; unmatched junction bases: 3.